This TCR beta chain was identified during a study of blood T cell repertoires in COVID-19. Across the study: COVID-19 samples, acute and convalescent, were from the United States, Italy and Spain. PBMCs, B-cell-depleted T cells, or T cells were the source of the cDNA or gDNA that made up the material.

The data were produced by immunoSEQ multiplex PCR, yet TCRdb's version contains in-frame clones alone and is incomplete. The profile shows more than 200,000 clones, 75% to 90% of them singletons. Trimming took 3 bases from V and 8 from J; bases not matched to a gene: 9. CDR3 length equals 16 residues. CDR1 and CDR2 (germline): SEHNR, FQNEAQ (reference sequence). This sequence was found in a woman older than 75 with COVID-19, enrolled during active disease. Sequencing used peripheral blood. The rearrangement uses TRBV7-9 and TRBJ2-1, with 11 bases lining up with TRBD2. The CDR3 protein is CASSLDPSGGSDEQFF. CDR3 DNA: TGTGCCAGCAGCTTGGACCCTAGCGGGGGGTCGGATGAGCAGTTCTTC.